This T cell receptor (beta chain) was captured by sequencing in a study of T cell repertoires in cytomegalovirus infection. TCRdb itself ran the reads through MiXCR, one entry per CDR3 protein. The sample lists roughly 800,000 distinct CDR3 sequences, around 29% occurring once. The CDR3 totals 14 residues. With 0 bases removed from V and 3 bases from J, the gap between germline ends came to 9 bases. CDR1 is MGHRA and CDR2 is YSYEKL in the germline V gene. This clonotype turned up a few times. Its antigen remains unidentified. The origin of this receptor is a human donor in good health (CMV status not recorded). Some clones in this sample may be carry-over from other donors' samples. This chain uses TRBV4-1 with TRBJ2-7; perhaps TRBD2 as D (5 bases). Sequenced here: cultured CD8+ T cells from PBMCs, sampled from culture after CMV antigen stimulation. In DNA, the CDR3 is TGCGCCAGCAGCCAAGATCTCGGGGTCTACGAGCAGTACTTC. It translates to CASSQDLGVYEQYF.